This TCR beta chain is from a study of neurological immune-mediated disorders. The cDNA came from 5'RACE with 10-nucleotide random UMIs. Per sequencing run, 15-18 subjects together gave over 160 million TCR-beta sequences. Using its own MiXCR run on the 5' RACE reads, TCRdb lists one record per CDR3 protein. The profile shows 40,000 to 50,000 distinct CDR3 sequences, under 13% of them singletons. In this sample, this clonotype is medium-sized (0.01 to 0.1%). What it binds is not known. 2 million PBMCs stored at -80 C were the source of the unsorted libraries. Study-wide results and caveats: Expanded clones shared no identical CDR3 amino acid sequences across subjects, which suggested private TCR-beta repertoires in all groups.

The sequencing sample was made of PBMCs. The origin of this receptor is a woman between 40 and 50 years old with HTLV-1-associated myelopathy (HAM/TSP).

The CDR3 bases are TGCGCCAGCAGCCCCAGGGTCCCCGGGGAGCTGTTTTTT. Encoded protein: CASSPRVPGELFF. V is TRBV5-1 and J is TRBJ2-2; the D gene is possibly TRBD1 (5 bases). CDR3 size: 13 residues. The germline CDR1 and CDR2 sequences are SGHRS and YFSETQ. The ends were cut back, 4 bases at V and 6 bases at J, with 10 bases in the middle.